Each of the 3 T cell receptor beta chains below was sequenced from the same sample in a study of CXCR3-negative and CXCR3-positive naive CD8 T cells. TRB cDNA was prepared as libraries by UMI-labeled 5' RACE. Each CDR3 protein gets one entry in TCRdb, which reprocessed the 5' RACE reads and gives no DNA. Its table records 70,000 to 95,000 distinct CDR3 sequences. Sequences were obtained from naive CXCR3- CD8+ T cells from blood. As for subset: CD45RO-CCR7+CD27+CD95- naive CD8+ T cells lacking CXCR3 (TNR3-). The receptors stem from a human donor in good health. Some clones in this sample may be carry-over from other donors' samples.

The chain couples TRBV28 to TRBJ2-5; there is no DNA to check the TCRdb D call of TRBD2. The length of the CDR3 is 14 residues. Germline V gene lookup returns CDR1 MDHEN and CDR2 SYDVKM. The chain's CDR3 is CASSFQGGQETQYF.

The gene calls are TRBV20-1 and TRBJ2-7; lacking DNA, the TRBD1 call made by TCRdb goes unchecked. There are 15 residues in the CDR3. Germline V gene sequence: CDR1 DFQATT, CDR2 SNEGSKA (reference sequence). CDR3 amino acids: CSATDGDRGAYEQYF.

The rearrangement uses TRBV7-2 and TRBJ2-5; TCRdb gives TRBD2 as the D gene, but with no DNA this cannot be confirmed. The germline gives CDR1 SGHTA, CDR2 FQGNSA. The CDR3 covers 17 residues. CDR3 amino acids: CASSLGPGASGQETQYF.